The source of this T cell receptor (beta chain) is a study of post-analysis software for immune sequencing data. Study-wide background: Included courses were relapsing-remitting and secondary progressive multiple sclerosis; progressive-relapsing multiple sclerosis was also included.

A remark on this clonotype: What it recognizes is unknown.

Unique molecular identifiers were built into the TCR beta cDNA libraries. TCRdb re-called the PCR reads with MiXCR, one entry per CDR3 protein. In the table there are roughly 600,000 distinct CDR3 sequences, 44% of which are singletons. Trimming took off 6 bases at V and 2 bases at J, with 14 bases between the two ends. This CDR3 spans 15 amino acids. CDR1 MNHEY and CDR2 SVGAGI come from the germline V gene. General study findings and limits: The study found significantly lower normalized Chao1 diversity in multiple sclerosis patients than in controls. Compared with controls, patients had more of roughly five TRBV segments, including TRBV5-6, TRBV5-1 and TRBV20-1.

Specimen: blood. The chain is built from TRBV6-5 and TRBJ2-1; TRBD1 might be the D (6 bases). This receptor was taken from a girl aged 5 to 17 with multiple sclerosis. The CDR3 region is CASSQPTGTYNEQFF. CDR3 bases: TGTGCCAGCAGCCAGCCGACAGGAACCTACAATGAGCAGTTCTTC.